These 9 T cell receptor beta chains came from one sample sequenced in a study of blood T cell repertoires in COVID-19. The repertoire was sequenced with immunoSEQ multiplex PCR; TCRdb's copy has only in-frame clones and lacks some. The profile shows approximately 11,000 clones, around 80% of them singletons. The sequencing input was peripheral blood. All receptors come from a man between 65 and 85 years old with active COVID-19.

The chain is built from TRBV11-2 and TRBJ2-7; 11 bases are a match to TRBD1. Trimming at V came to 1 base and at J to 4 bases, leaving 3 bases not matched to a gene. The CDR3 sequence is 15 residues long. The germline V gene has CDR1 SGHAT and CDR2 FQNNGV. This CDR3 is CASSLVDRGQYEQYF. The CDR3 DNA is TGTGCCAGCAGCTTAGTGGACAGGGGGCAATACGAGCAGTACTTC.

Written as DNA, the CDR3 is TGTGCCAGCAGCCCGCGGGACCGTGGGAGCGCCTACGAGCAGTACTTC. Its translation is CASSPRDRGSAYEQYF. This chain links TRBV7-2 with TRBJ2-7; tentative D call: TRBD2 (6 bases). Trimming took off 5 bases at V and 2 bases at J, with 19 bases between the two ends. CDR1 SGHTA and CDR2 FQGNSA come from the germline V gene. The length of the CDR3 is 16 residues.

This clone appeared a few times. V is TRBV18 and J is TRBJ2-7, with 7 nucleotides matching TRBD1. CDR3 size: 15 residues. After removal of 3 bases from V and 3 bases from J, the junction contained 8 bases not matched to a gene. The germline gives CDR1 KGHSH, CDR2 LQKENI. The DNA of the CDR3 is TGTGCCAGCTCACCCCCGGGACAGTCGATCTACGAGCAGTACTTC. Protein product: CASSPPGQSIYEQYF.

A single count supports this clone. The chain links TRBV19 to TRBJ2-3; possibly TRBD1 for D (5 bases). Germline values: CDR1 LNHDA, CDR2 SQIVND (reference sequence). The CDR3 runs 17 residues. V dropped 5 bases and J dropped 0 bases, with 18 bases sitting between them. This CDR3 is CASSPLGVRSSTDTQYF. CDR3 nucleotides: TGTGCCAGTAGTCCCCTAGGGGTAAGAAGCAGCACAGATACGCAGTATTTT.

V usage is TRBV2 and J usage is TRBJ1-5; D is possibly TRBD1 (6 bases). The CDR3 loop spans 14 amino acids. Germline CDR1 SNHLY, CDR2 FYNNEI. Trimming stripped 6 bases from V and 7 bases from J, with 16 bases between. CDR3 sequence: CASRDRGAEQPQHF. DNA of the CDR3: TGTGCCAGCAGAGACCGGGGGGCGGAGCAGCCCCAGCATTTT.

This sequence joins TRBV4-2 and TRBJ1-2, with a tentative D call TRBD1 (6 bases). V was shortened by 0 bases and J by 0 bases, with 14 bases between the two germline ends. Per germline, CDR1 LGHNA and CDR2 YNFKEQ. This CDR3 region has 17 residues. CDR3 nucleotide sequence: TGTGCCAGCAGCCAAGAGGGGGGGGCTAGGGCTAACTATGGCTACACCTTC. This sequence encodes CASSQEGGARANYGYTF.

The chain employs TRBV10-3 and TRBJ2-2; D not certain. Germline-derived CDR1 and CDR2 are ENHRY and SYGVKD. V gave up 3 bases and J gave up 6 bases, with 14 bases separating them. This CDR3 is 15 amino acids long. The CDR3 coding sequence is TGTGCCATCAGTGACAGAGGTGGTTCTCCCGGGGAGCTGTTTTTT. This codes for CAISDRGGSPGELFF.

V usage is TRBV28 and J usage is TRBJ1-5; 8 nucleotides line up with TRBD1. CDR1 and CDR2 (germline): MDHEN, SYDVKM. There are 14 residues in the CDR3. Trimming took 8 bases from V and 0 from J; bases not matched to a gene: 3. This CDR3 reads CASGRGLSNQPQHF. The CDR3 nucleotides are TGTGCCAGCGGCAGGGGGCTTAGCAATCAGCCCCAGCATTTT.

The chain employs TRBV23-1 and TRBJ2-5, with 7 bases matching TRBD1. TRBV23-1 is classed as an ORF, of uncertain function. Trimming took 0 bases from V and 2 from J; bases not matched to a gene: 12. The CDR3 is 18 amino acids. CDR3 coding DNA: TGCGCCAGCAGTCAATCCCCAAGGCAGACAGGGCCGCAAGAGACCCAGTACTTC. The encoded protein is CASSQSPRQTGPQETQYF.